This passage covers 19 T cell receptor beta chains from one sample sequenced in a study of blood T cell repertoires in COVID-19. The data were produced by immunoSEQ multiplex PCR, yet TCRdb's version contains in-frame clones alone and is incomplete. Altogether 350,000 to 400,000 clones are present, roughly 90% being singletons, with the ten largest covering approximately 3%. Material: peripheral blood. The receptors here all came from a woman aged 25-40 years with COVID-19, enrolled during active disease.

This clone has a single count. The chain joins TRBV15 to TRBJ1-1; possible D gene TRBD1, 5 bases. The CDR3 runs 16 residues. V lost 4 bases, J lost 3 bases, and 18 bases lay in between. Germline-derived CDR1 and CDR2 are LNHNV and YYDKDF (reference sequence). The DNA for the CDR3 is TGTGCCACCAGCAATTGGGGCGGCCCTAGGGACACTGAAGCTTTCTTT. This sequence encodes CATSNWGGPRDTEAFF. The full variable domain, in which reference TRBV15 and TRBJ1-1 provide the parts outside the CDR3, is DAMVIQNPRYQVTQFGKPVTLSCSQTLNHNVMYWYQQKSSQAPKLLFHYYDKDFNNEADTPDNFQSRRPNTSFCFLDIRSPGLGDTAMYLCATSNWGGPRDTEAFFGQGTRLTVV.

This clone was counted only a few times. This sequence joins TRBV2 and TRBJ2-7, with TRBD2 as a possible D gene (6 bases). V was shortened by 6 bases and J by 3 bases, with 6 bases between the two germline ends. CDR3 length equals 11 residues. Per germline, CDR1 SNHLY and CDR2 FYNNEI. Written as DNA, the CDR3 is TGTGCCAGCAGGGACTACTACGAGCAGTACTTC. Its protein product is CASRDYYEQYF.

The chain carries TRBV5-6 and TRBJ1-6; 7 positions agree with TRBD1. The junction had 12 bases not matched to a gene; V was cut back by 2 bases and J by 10 bases. The CDR3 is 16 amino acids. From germline, CDR1 is SGHDT and CDR2 YYEEEE. CDR3 sequence reads: CASSFIGAGGRSPLHF. In nucleotides, the CDR3 is TGTGCCAGCAGCTTTATAGGGGCAGGGGGAAGATCACCCCTCCACTTT.

This clone has only a few counts. The V call is TRBV2, the J call TRBJ1-1; 9 bases are a match to TRBD1. The CDR3 length is 14 residues. V lost 5 bases, J lost 4 bases, and 5 bases stayed unmatched. Germline assignment: CDR1 SNHLY and CDR2 FYNNEI. The CDR3 coding sequence is TGTGCCAGCAGTTTAGGGACAGGGAGCACTGAAGCTTTCTTT. Translated: CASSLGTGSTEAFF.

The chain links TRBV14 to TRBJ2-5; D perhaps matches TRBD2 (6 bases). This CDR3 region has 15 residues. Trimming stripped 0 bases from V and 1 base from J, with 9 bases between. CDR1 and CDR2 (germline): SGHDN, FVKESK. The CDR3 sequence: CASSQDSGGQETQYF. Here the CDR3 DNA reads TGTGCCAGCAGCCAAGATTCCGGGGGCCAAGAGACCCAGTACTTC. The full variable domain, rest sourced from reference TRBV14 and TRBJ2-5, is EAGVTQFPSHSVIEKGQTVTLRCDPISGHDNLYWYRRVMGKEIKFLLHFVKESKQDESGMPNNRFLAERTGGTYSTLKVQPAELEDSGVYFCASSQDSGGQETQYFGPGTRLLVL.

This clone came up once. This chain links TRBV5-5 with TRBJ2-7, with 11 bases that match TRBD2. From germline, CDR1 is SGHKS and CDR2 YYEKEE (reference sequence). This CDR3 has 14 amino acids. The junction had 4 bases not matched to a gene; V was cut back by 2 bases and J by 6 bases. CDR3 loop: CASSFVSGGAEQYF. CDR3 DNA: TGTGCCAGCAGCTTCGTTAGCGGGGGGGCCGAGCAGTACTTC.

The chain carries TRBV11-2 and TRBJ2-3; 8 bases are shared with TRBD2. Looked up from germline, CDR1 is SGHAT and CDR2 is FQNNGV. The CDR3 length is 15 residues. With V trimmed by 5 bases and J by 1 base, 5 bases remained unmatched. The DNA of the CDR3 is TGTGCCAGCAGCATCCGGGGGGGCGGCACAGATACGCAGTATTTT. Its translation: CASSIRGGGTDTQYF.

The chain uses TRBV18 and TRBJ2-2, with TRBD1 identical over 8 bases. From germline, CDR1 is KGHSH and CDR2 LQKENI. After removal of 3 bases from V and 6 bases from J, the junction contained 9 bases not matched to a gene. The CDR3 loop spans 16 amino acids. Here the CDR3 DNA reads TGTGCCAGCTCACCTATTGGTCAGGGGGCTGCCGGGGAGCTGTTTTTT. It codes for CASSPIGQGAAGELFF.

The genes are TRBV19 and TRBJ2-7; 10 bases are a match to TRBD2. The J segment lost 0 bases and the V segment lost 5 bases, leaving 4 bases of the junction unmatched. CDR1 is LNHDA, CDR2 SQIVND, per germline (reference sequence). The CDR3 sequence is 15 residues long. The CDR3 bases are TGTGCCAGTAGTCGAAGCGGGGGGGCCTCCTACGAGCAGTACTTC. It translates to CASSRSGGASYEQYF. Filled out from reference TRBV19 and TRBJ2-7, the complete variable domain reads DGGITQSPKYLFRKEGQNVTLSCEQNLNHDAMYWYRQDPGQGLRLIYYSQIVNDFQKGDIAEGYSVSREKKESFPLTVTSAQKNPTAFYLCASSRSGGASYEQYFGPGTRLTVT.

This chain joins TRBV6-2 or TRBV6-3 and TRBJ2-3; 15 nucleotides match TRBD2. The J segment lost 4 bases and the V segment lost 6 bases, leaving 5 bases of the junction unmatched. The CDR3 runs to 16 residues. CDR1 is MNHEY and CDR2 is SVGEGT in the germline V gene. The CDR3 is CASSWTSGGAPDTQYF. For the CDR3, the DNA is TGTGCCAGCAGCTGGACTAGCGGGGGGGCCCCAGATACGCAGTATTTT.

This sequence joins TRBV5-1 and TRBJ2-3; 10 bases fit TRBD2. The ends lost 0 bases at V and 7 bases at J; junction bases unmatched: 5. CDR1 SGHRS and CDR2 YFSETQ come from the germline V gene. The CDR3 runs 15 residues. The CDR3: CASSLAVAGGYTQYF. CDR3 nucleotides: TGCGCCAGCAGCTTGGCCGTAGCGGGAGGTTATACGCAGTATTTT.

The chain is built from TRBV5-4 and TRBJ2-5, with 7 bases lining up with TRBD1. The CDR3 extends over 14 amino acids. V gave up 4 bases and J gave up 3 bases; unmatched junction bases: 6. Per germline, CDR1 SGHNT and CDR2 YYREEE (reference sequence). The CDR3 DNA reads as TGTGCCAGCAGCGGCGACAGGGAGAAAGAGACCCAGTACTTC. This encodes CASSGDREKETQYF.

The chain combines TRBV19 with TRBJ1-4; D ambiguous. CDR1 LNHDA and CDR2 SQIVND come from the germline V gene (reference sequence). The V end lost 1 base, the J end lost 4 bases, and 7 bases lay between the germline ends. This CDR3 region has 14 residues. CDR3 in amino acids: CASSIAPVNEKLFF. The CDR3 DNA is TGTGCCAGTAGTATAGCCCCGGTTAATGAAAAACTGTTTTTT.

The gene calls are TRBV11-2 and TRBJ2-4; D might be TRBD2 (6 bases). Germline CDR1 SGHAT, CDR2 FQNNGV. Trimming stripped 2 bases from V and 0 bases from J, with 8 bases between. The CDR3 extends over 15 amino acids. The CDR3 here is CASSLWGLAKNIQYF. The CDR3, as DNA: TGTGCCAGCAGCTTATGGGGACTAGCCAAAAACATTCAGTACTTC.

The chain recombines TRBV18 with TRBJ1-2; 10 bases match TRBD1. Germline trimming cut 4 bases from V and 8 bases from J; bases unmatched to any gene: 10. There are 15 residues in the CDR3. Germline-derived CDR1 and CDR2 are KGHSH and LQKENI. The CDR3 here is CASSRQGQGQQGYTF. The CDR3, as DNA: TGTGCCAGCTCACGGCAGGGACAGGGGCAGCAAGGCTACACCTTC. Supplemented by reference TRBV18 and TRBJ1-2, the full variable domain reads NAGVMQNPRHLVRRRGQEARLRCSPMKGHSHVYWYRQLPEEGLKFMVYLQKENIIDESGMPKERFSAEFPKEGPSILRIQQVVRGDSAAYFCASSRQGQGQQGYTFGSGTRLTVV.

The rearrangement joins TRBV6-5 to TRBJ1-5; D is perhaps TRBD1 (5 bases). CDR1 MNHEY and CDR2 SVGAGI come from the germline V gene. The germline V and J ends were trimmed by 6 bases and 6 bases, with 15 bases remaining between them. The CDR3 runs to 14 residues. CDR3 region: CASRPRRQGQPQHF. The CDR3 DNA follows: TGTGCCAGCAGGCCGCGAAGGCAGGGTCAGCCCCAGCATTTT.

The chain joins TRBV11-2 to TRBJ2-6, with 7 bases identical to TRBD1. The CDR3 length is 18 residues. Germline V gene data show CDR1 as SGHAT and CDR2 as FQNNGV. V gave up 5 bases and J gave up 0 bases; unmatched junction bases: 10. The CDR3 is CASSAPGTEYSGANVLTF. CDR3 sequence (DNA): TGTGCCAGCAGCGCTCCCGGGACAGAGTACTCTGGGGCCAACGTCCTGACTTTC.

The gene calls are TRBV2 and TRBJ1-3; no clear D. Trimming stripped 3 bases from V and 0 bases from J, with 12 bases between. Looked up from germline, CDR1 is SNHLY and CDR2 is FYNNEI. The CDR3 extends over 16 amino acids. The CDR3 sequence: CASSDQSHLSGNTIYF. The CDR3 DNA reads TGTGCCAGCAGTGACCAAAGCCATCTCTCTGGAAACACCATATATTTT.

Of note for this clone: Different DNA sequences within this sample yield the same CDR3. The chain joins TRBV18 to TRBJ1-1; possible D gene TRBD1, 6 bases. V shed 3 bases and J shed 4 bases, with 12 bases lying between them. The germline V gene has CDR1 KGHSH and CDR2 LQKENI. The CDR3 contains 14 residues. The CDR3 here is CASSPQGGGTEAFF. As DNA, the CDR3 is TGTGCCAGCTCACCTCAGGGAGGGGGCACTGAAGCTTTCTTT.